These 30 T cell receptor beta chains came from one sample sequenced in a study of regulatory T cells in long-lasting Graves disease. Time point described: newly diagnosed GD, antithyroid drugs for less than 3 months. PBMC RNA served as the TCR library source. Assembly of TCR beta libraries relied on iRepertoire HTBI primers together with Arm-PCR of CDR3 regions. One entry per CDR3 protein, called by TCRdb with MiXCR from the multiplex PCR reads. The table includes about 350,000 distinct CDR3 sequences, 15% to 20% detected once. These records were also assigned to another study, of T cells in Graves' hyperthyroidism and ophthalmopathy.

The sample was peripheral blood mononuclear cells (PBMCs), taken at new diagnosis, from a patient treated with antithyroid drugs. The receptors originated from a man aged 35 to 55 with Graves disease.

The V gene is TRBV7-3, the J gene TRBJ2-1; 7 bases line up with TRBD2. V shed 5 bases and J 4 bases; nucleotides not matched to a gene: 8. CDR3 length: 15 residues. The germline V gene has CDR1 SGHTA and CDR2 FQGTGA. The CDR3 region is CASSPSSGTYNEQFF. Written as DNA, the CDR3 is TGTGCCAGCAGCCCCTCTAGCGGAACGTACAATGAGCAGTTCTTC.

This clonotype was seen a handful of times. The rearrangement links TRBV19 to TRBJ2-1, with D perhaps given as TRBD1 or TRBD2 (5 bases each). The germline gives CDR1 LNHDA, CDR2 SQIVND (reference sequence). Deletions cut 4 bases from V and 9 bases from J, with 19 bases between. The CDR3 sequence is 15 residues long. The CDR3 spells CASSRTGTEGSEQFF. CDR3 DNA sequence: TGTGCCAGTAGTAGAACCGGGACCGAGGGTAGTGAGCAGTTCTTC. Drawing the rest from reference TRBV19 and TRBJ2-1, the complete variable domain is DGGITQSPKYLFRKEGQNVTLSCEQNLNHDAMYWYRQDPGQGLRLIYYSQIVNDFQKGDIAEGYSVSREKKESFPLTVTSAQKNPTAFYLCASSRTGTEGSEQFFGPGTRLTVL.

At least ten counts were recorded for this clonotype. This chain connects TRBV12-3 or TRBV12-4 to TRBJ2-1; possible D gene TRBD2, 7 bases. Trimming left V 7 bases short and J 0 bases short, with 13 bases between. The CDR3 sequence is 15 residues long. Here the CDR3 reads CASNSRGGSYNEQFF. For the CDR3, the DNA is TGTGCCAGCAATTCGAGGGGGGGCTCCTACAATGAGCAGTTCTTC.

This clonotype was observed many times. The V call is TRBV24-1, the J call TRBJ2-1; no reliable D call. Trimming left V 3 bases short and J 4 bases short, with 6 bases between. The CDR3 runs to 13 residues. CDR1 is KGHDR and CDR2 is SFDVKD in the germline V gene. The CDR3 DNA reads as TGTGCCACCAGTGATCCAGTTTACAATGAGCAGTTCTTC. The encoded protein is CATSDPVYNEQFF.

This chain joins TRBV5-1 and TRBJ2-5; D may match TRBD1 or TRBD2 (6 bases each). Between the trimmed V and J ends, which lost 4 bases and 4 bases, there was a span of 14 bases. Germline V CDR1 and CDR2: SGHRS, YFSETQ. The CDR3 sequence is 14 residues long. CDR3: CASSRDGGGETQYF. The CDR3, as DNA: TGCGCCAGCAGCCGGGACGGAGGGGGAGAGACCCAGTACTTC.

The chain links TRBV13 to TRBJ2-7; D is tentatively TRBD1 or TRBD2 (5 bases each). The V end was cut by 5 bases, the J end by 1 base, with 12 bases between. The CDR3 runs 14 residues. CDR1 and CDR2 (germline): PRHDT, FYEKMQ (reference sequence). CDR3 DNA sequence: TGTGCCAGCAGCAGCCGGGACGGTTCCTACGAGCAGTACTTC. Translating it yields CASSSRDGSYEQYF.

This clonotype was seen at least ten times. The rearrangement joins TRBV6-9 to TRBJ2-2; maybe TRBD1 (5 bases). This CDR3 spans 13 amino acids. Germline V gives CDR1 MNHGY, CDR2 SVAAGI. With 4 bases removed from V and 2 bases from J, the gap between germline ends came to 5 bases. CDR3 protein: CASSWTNTGELFF. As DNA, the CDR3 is TGTGCCAGCAGTTGGACAAACACCGGGGAGCTGTTTTTT.

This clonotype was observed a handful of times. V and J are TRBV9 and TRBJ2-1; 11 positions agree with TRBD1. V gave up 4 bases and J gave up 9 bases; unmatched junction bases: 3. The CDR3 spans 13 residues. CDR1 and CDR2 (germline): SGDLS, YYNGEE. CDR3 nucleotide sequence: TGTGCCAGCAGCAGGACAGGGGGCAGTGAGCAGTTCTTC. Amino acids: CASSRTGGSEQFF. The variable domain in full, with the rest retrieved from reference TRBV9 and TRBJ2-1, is DSGVTQTPKHLITATGQRVTLRCSPRSGDLSVYWYQQSLDQGLQFLIQYYNGEERAKGNILERFSAQQFPDLHSELNLSSLELGDSALYFCASSRTGGSEQFFGPGTRLTVL.

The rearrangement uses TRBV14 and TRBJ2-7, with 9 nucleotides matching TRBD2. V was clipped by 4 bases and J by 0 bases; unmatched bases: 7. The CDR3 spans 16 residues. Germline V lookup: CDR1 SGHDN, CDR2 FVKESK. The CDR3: CASSPGTSFYSYEQYF. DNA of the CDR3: TGTGCCAGCAGCCCGGGGACTAGCTTCTACTCCTACGAGCAGTACTTC.

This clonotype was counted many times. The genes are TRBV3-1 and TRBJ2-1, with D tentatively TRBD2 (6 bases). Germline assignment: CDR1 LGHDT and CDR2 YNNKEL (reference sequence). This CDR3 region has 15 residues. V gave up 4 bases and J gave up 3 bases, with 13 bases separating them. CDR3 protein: CASSPRGGVYNEQFF. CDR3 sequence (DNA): TGTGCCAGCAGCCCCCGGGGAGGAGTCTACAATGAGCAGTTCTTC.

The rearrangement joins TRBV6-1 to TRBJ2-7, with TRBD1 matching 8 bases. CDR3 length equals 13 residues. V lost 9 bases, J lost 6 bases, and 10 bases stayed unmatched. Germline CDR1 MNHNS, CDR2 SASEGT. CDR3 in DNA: TGTGCCAGTGGGAGGACAGGGTCACGCGAGCAGTACTTC. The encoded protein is CASGRTGSREQYF.

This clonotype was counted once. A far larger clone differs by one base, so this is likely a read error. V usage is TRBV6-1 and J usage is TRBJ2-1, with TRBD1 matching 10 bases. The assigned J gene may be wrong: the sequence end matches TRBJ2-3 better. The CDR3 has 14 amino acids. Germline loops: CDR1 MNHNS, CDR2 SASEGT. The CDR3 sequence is CASREGQGSDTQYF. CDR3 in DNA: TGTGCCAGCAGAGAGGGACAGGGGTCAGATACGCAGTATTTT.

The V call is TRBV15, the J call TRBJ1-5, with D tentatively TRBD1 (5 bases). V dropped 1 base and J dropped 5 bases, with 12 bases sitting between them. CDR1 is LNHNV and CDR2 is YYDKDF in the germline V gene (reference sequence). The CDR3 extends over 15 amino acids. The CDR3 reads CATSRVPRGDQPQHF. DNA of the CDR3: TGTGCCACCAGCAGAGTCCCGAGGGGCGATCAGCCCCAGCATTTT.

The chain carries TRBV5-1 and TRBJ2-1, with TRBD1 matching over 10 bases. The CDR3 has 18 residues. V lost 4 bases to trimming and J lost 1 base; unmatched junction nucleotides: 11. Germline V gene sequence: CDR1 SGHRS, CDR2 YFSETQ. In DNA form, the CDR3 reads TGCGCCAGCAGCACGGGACAGGGGCGAACTACTTCCTACAATGAGCAGTTCTTC. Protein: CASSTGQGRTTSYNEQFF.

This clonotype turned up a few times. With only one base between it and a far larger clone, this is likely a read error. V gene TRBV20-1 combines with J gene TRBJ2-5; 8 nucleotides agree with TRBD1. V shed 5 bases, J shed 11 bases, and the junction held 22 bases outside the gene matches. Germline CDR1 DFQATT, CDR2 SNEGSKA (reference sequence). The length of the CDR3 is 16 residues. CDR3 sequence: CSAQHRQGRSYNEQYF. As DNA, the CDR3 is TGCAGTGCTCAACATCGACAGGGGAGATCCTACAATGAGCAGTACTTC.

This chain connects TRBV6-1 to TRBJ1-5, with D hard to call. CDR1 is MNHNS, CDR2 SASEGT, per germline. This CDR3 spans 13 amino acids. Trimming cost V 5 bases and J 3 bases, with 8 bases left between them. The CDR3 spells CASSRYPNQPQHF. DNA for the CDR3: TGTGCCAGCAGTCGCTACCCCAATCAGCCCCAGCATTTT.

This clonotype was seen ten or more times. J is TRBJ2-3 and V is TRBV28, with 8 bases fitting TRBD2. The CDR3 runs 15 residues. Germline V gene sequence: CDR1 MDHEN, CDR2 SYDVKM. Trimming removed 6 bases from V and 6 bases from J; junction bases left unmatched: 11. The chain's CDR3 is CASSQGRGVTDTQYF. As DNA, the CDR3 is TGTGCCAGCAGCCAAGGGCGGGGGGTAACGGATACGCAGTATTTT. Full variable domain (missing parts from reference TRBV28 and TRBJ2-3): DVKVTQSSRYLVKRTGEKVFLECVQDMDHENMFWYRQDPGLGLRLIYFSYDVKMKEKGDIPEGYSVSREKKERFSLILESASTNQTSMYLCASSQGRGVTDTQYFGPGTRLTVL.

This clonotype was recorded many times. The CDR3: CASSIKGTTYGYTF. The CDR3 DNA follows: TGTGCCAGCAGCATAAAAGGGACGACCTATGGCTACACCTTC. The chain links TRBV3-1 to TRBJ1-2; weak D call: TRBD1 (5 bases). Trimming took 5 bases from V and 4 from J, leaving 14 bases between them. The V gene's germline CDR1 is LGHDT and CDR2 YNNKEL (reference sequence). CDR3 length equals 14 residues.

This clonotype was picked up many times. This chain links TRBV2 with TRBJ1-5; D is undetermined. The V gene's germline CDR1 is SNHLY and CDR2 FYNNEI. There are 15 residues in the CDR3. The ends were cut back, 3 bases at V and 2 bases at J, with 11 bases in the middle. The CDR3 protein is CASSEVSARNQPQHF. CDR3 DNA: TGTGCCAGCAGTGAGGTGTCCGCGCGCAATCAGCCCCAGCATTTT. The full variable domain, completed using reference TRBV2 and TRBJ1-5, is EPEVTQTPSHQVTQMGQEVILRCVPISNHLYFYWYRQILGQKVEFLVSFYNNEISEKSEIFDDQFSVERPDGSNFTLKIRSTKLEDSAMYFCASSEVSARNQPQHFGDGTRLSIL.

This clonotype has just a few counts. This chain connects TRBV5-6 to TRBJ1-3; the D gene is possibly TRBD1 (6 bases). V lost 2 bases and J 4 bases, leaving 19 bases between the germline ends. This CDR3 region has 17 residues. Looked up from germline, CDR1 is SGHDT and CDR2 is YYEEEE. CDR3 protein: CASSLGRGAVGGNTIYF. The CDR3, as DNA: TGTGCCAGCAGCTTAGGACGGGGGGCTGTTGGAGGAAACACCATATATTTT.

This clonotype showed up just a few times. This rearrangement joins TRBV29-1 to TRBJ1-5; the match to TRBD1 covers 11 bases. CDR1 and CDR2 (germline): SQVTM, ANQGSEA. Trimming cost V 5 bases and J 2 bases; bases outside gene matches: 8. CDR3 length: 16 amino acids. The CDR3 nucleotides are TGCAGCGTTCTCTTACGGGGACAGGGGGGCAATCAGCCCCAGCATTTT. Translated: CSVLLRGQGGNQPQHF. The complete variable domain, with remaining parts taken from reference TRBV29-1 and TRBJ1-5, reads SAVISQKPSRDICQRGTSLTIQCQVDSQVTMMFWYRQQPGQSLTLIATANQGSEATYESGFVIDKFPISRPNLTFSTLTVSNMSPEDSSIYLCSVLLRGQGGNQPQHFGDGTRLSIL.

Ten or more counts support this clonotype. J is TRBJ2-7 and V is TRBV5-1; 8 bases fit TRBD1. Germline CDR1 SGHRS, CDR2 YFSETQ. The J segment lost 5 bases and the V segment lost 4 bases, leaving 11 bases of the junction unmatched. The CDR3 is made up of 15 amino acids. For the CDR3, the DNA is TGCGCCAGCAGCGCACAAGGACAGGGTGTCGACGAGCAGTACTTC. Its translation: CASSAQGQGVDEQYF.

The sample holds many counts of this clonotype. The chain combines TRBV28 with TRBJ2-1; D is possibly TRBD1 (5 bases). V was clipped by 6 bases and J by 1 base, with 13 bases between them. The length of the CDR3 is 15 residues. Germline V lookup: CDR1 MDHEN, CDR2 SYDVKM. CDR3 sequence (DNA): TGTGCCAGCAGGGGCAGGGCTGGGTCCTACAATGAGCAGTTCTTC. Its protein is CASRGRAGSYNEQFF.

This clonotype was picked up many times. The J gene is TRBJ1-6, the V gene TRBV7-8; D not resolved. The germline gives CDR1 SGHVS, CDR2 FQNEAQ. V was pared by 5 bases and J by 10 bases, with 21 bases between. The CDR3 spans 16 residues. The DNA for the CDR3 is TGTGCCAGCAGCGTGTCCCTCGATGCTGGAGGATCACCCCTCCACTTT. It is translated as CASSVSLDAGGSPLHF. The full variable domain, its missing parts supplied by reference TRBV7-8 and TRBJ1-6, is GAGVSQSPRYKVAKRGQDVALRCDPISGHVSLFWYQQALGQGPEFLTYFQNEAQLDKSGLPSDRFFAERPEGSVSTLKIQRTQQEDSAVYLCASSVSLDAGGSPLHFGNGTRLTVT.

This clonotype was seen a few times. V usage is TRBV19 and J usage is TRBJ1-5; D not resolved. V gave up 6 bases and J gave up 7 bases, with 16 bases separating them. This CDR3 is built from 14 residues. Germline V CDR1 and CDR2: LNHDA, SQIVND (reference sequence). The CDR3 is CASSPIGINQPQHF. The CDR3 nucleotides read TGTGCCAGTAGCCCGATCGGGATAAACCAGCCCCAGCATTTT.

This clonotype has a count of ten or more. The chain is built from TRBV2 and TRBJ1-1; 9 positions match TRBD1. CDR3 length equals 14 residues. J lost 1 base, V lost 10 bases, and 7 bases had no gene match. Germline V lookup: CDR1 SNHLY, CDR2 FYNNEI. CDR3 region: CATKKGQGNTEAFF. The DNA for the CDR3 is TGTGCCACCAAAAAGGGACAGGGGAACACTGAAGCTTTCTTT.

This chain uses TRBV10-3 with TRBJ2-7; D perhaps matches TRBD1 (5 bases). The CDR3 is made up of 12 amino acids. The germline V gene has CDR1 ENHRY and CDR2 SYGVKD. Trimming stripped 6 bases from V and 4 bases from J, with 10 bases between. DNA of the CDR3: TGTGCCATCAGCCCGGACACTTACGAGCAGTACTTC. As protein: CAISPDTYEQYF.

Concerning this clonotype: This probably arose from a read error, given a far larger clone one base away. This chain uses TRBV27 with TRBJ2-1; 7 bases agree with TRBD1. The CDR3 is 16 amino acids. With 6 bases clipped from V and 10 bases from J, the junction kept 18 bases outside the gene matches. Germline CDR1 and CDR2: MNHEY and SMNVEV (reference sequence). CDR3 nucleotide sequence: TGTGCCAGCAGCACCGAAACAGGGGTCCGCAAGTACGAGCAGTTCTTC. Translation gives CASSTETGVRKYEQFF.

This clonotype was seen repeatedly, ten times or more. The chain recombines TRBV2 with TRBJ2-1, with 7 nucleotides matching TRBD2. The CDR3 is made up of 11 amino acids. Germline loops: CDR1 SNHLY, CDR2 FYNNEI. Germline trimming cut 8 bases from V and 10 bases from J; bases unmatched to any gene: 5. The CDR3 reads CASGEGGEQFF. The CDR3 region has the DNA TGTGCCAGCGGGGAGGGAGGCGAGCAGTTCTTC.

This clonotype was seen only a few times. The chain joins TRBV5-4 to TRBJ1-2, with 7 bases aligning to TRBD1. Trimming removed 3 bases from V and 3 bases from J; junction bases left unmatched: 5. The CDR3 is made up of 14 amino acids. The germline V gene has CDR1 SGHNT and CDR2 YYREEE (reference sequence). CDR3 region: CASSYTGVDYGYTF. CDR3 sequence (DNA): TGTGCCAGCAGCTACACAGGGGTCGACTATGGCTACACCTTC.